These T cell receptor beta chains were read from a single sample in a study of shared clonotypes between healthy human individuals. Produced via immunoSEQ multiplex PCR; TCRdb's table is partial and in-frame only. This table holds a few hundred thousand clones, around 97% found once. Sample: naive CD4+ T cells sorted from blood. These receptor sequences come from a woman aged 30 to 39 in good health. The CDR3 runs from the conserved cysteine through the conserved F or W. The D gene is left open where the match is weak. Only part of the rows carry a size: once, few, many, or a class if the clone is expanded.

TRBV5-1	-	-	TRBJ2-2	TGCGCCAGCAGCCGGGACCCCGGCGGGGAGCTGTTTTTT	CASSRDPGGELFF
TRBV5-1	-	-	TRBJ2-1	TGCGCCAGCAGCCTCGCCCCAACGGATGAGCAGTTCTTC	CASSLAPTDEQFF
TRBV28	TRBD2	once	TRBJ2-1	TGTGCCAGCAGTTTATTGGGCGGGAGGGCCTACAATGAGCAGTTCTTC	CASSLLGGRAYNEQFF
TRBV27	-	-	TRBJ2-7	TGTGCCAGCAGTTTAACGGGAGCAGTCCACGAGCAGTACTTC	CASSLTGAVHEQYF
TRBV11-2	TRBD2	-	TRBJ2-7	TGTGCCAGCAGCTTAGAAAGCGGGAGTAGGTACGAGCAGTACTTC	CASSLESGSRYEQYF
TRBV11-2	-	-	TRBJ2-1	TGTGCCAGCGGGAGACCAGCCTACAATGAGCAGTTCTTC	CASGRPAYNEQFF
TRBV19	-	-	TRBJ2-5	TGTGCCAGTAGTATAGAGGGGGGGCTACGAGAGACCCAGTACTTC	CASSIEGGLRETQYF
TRBV6-5	TRBD2	-	TRBJ2-7	TGTGCCAGCAGTAGAGGGACTAGCGGCTCCTACGAGCAGTACTTC	CASSRGTSGSYEQYF
TRBV6-6	-	-	TRBJ2-7	TGTGCCAGCAGTTACGCCTTCTACGAGCAGTACTTC	CASSYAFYEQYF
TRBV28	TRBD2	-	TRBJ2-7	TGTGCCAGCAGTTTGTTCAGCGGGAGGGCCGAGTCCTACGAGCAGTACTTC	CASSLFSGRAESYEQYF
TRBV10-3	TRBD2	-	TRBJ2-3	TGTGCCATCAGTGGGACTAGCGGGAGGGCAGATACGCAGTATTTT	CAISGTSGRADTQYF
TRBV28	-	-	TRBJ1-2	TGTGCCAGCAGTTCCACGTCAGCGGTTGGCTACACCTTC	CASSSTSAVGYTF
TRBV5-1	-	-	TRBJ1-2	TGCGCCAGCAGAGAGGATAGCATATTAAACTATGGCTACACCTTC	CASREDSILNYGYTF
TRBV10-3	-	-	TRBJ1-1	TGTGCCATCAGTGGAGTGGGGCGCGACACTGAAGCTTTCTTT	CAISGVGRDTEAFF
TRBV19	-	-	TRBJ1-5	TGTGCCAGTAGTTACCTGTCCCCTTATAGCAATCAGCCCCAGCATTTT	CASSYLSPYSNQPQHF
TRBV23-1	-	-	TRBJ1-5	TGCGCCAGCAGTCAATCGTACGGGGATCAGCCCCAGCATTTT	CASSQSYGDQPQHF
TRBV16	-	-	TRBJ1-2	TGTGCCAGCAGCTCAATGGGAGAGATCCTTAACTATGGCTACACCTTC	CASSSMGEILNYGYTF
TRBV5-1	TRBD2	-	TRBJ2-1	TGCGCCAGCAGCTTGGGTGCTAGCGGGACAAGCTCCTACAATGAGCAGTTCTTC	CASSLGASGTSSYNEQFF
TRBV30	-	-	TRBJ2-3	TGTGCCTGGTCCAAGGGCGGGAGCACAGATACGCAGTATTTT	CAWSKGGSTDTQYF
TRBV7-3	-	-	TRBJ2-7	TGTGCCAGCAGCTGGGAGCTGTCCTACGAGCAGTACTTC	CASSWELSYEQYF
TRBV5-6	-	-	TRBJ2-7	TGTGCCAGCAGCTTGTATTCCGCTAGCTCCTACGAGCAGTACTTC	CASSLYSASSYEQYF
TRBV5-1	-	-	TRBJ2-5	TGCGCCAGCAGCCCTTCAGGAGGACGGGTTAGGAGGCAGACCCAGTACTTC	CASSPSGGRVRRQTQYF
TRBV28	-	-	TRBJ1-1	TGTGCCAGCAGGACGAACACTGAAGCTTTCTTT	CASRTNTEAFF
TRBV2	-	-	TRBJ2-5	TGTGCCGTCTCAGGGGATGAGACCCAGTACTTC	CAVSGDETQYF
TRBV7-9	TRBD1	-	TRBJ2-5	TGTGCCAGCAGCTTTGTCGGGCACAGGGGTATAGAGACCCAGTACTTC	CASSFVGHRGIETQYF
TRBV27	TRBD2	-	TRBJ2-7	TGTGCCAGCAGCCCGAGGACTAGCGAGTTCTACGAGCAGTACTTC	CASSPRTSEFYEQYF
TRBV2	TRBD1	-	TRBJ2-3	TGTGCCAGCAGCGGGGACAGGGGCACAGATACGCAGTATTTT	CASSGDRGTDTQYF
TRBV9	-	-	TRBJ2-2	TGTGCCAGCAGCGTAATCGGACAAAGCACCGGGGAGCTGTTTTTT	CASSVIGQSTGELFF
TRBV7-9	TRBD1	-	TRBJ2-7	TGTGCCAGCAGCTTAGGGACAGGGGCCTACGAGCAGTACTTC	CASSLGTGAYEQYF